Each of the 4 T cell receptor beta chains below was sequenced from the same sample in a study of T cells in Graves' hyperthyroidism and ophthalmopathy. TCR beta CDR3 sequences were amplified from RNA transcripts. TCR CDR3 underwent first-round RT-PCR with the HTBI primer set. From the multiplex PCR reads, TCRdb called clonotypes with MiXCR, one entry per CDR3 protein. The sample yields about 350,000 distinct CDR3 sequences, approximately 20% seen once. Sequenced material: blood. Every receptor here comes from a woman between 18 and 29 years old with Graves' hyperthyroidism.

This clonotype has a handful of counts. The genes are TRBV7-9 and TRBJ1-1; TRBD1 might be the D (6 bases). Trimming shortened V by 5 bases and J by 7 bases, and 14 bases separated the two germline ends. Germline V CDR1 and CDR2: SEHNR, FQNEAQ (reference sequence). This CDR3 comprises 13 residues. CDR3 amino acids: CASSQGQSFEAFF. CDR3 in DNA: TGTGCCAGCAGCCAAGGACAGAGCTTTGAAGCTTTCTTT.

The chain employs TRBV9 and TRBJ2-5, with TRBD2 matching 8 bases. The V gene's germline CDR1 is SGDLS and CDR2 YYNGEE. Trimming removed 7 bases from V and 5 bases from J; junction bases left unmatched: 16. This CDR3 is 16 amino acids long. This chain's CDR3 is CASQADPIAGRETQYF. Here the CDR3 DNA reads TGTGCCAGCCAAGCGGACCCGATAGCGGGGCGGGAGACCCAGTACTTC.

The rearrangement links TRBV20-1 to TRBJ1-2; D might be TRBD1 (5 bases). Trimming pared 4 bases from V and 3 bases from J, leaving 18 bases between. The CDR3 runs 15 residues. Germline values: CDR1 DFQATT, CDR2 SNEGSKA (reference sequence). The CDR3 loop is CSAKPQEVGDYGYTF. DNA of the CDR3: TGCAGTGCTAAACCCCAGGAGGTGGGGGACTATGGCTACACCTTC.

At least ten counts were recorded for this clonotype. This chain uses TRBV4-1 with TRBJ1-5, with D unresolved. Trimming shortened V by 4 bases and J by 0 bases, and 16 bases separated the two germline ends. This CDR3 has 17 residues. Germline CDR1 reads MGHRA; CDR2 reads YSYEKL. The CDR3 is CASSPLAGGNSNQPQHF. As DNA, the CDR3 is TGCGCCAGCAGCCCCTTGGCGGGCGGTAATAGCAATCAGCCCCAGCATTTT.